The entry below gives a single TCR beta chain sequence along with its context. This sample is part of a study of cytomegalovirus exposure and HLA in healthy donors. Study context: Some 85 million unique TCRs from HLA-typed donors were held in an early data release.

The CDR3 runs to 13 residues. Trimming cost V 6 bases and J 6 bases, with 17 bases left between them. The V gene's germline CDR1 is SQVTM and CDR2 ANQGSEA. In the PCR, 60 Vbeta and 13 Jbeta primers were used. Here immunoSEQ multiplex PCR was the method, and the copy in TCRdb shows in-frame clones only, minus some. The sample consists of over 100,000 clones, approximately 80% of them appearing once. The TCR comes from a female donor in good health and CMV-seronegative. Sequenced: PBMCs. The chain couples TRBV29-1 to TRBJ1-2; TRBD1 is a possible D gene (6 bases). The CDR3 sequence is CSVGEGVSDGYTF. For the CDR3, the DNA is TGCAGCGTCGGAGAGGGGGTGAGCGATGGCTACACCTTC.